This paragraph reports one T cell receptor beta chain. Antigen unknown. V lost 7 bases and J lost 0; bases outside the gene matches: 8. The germline V gene has CDR1 SNHLY and CDR2 FYNNEI. This CDR3 is 17 amino acids long. Profiling relied on immunoSEQ multiplex PCR, and the TCRdb table lists in-frame clones only, not all of them. The data show more than 60,000 clones, with about 85% seen just once and 4% held by the top ten. These data come from a study of OX40 agonist ivuxolimab in advanced cancers. Study overall: The study treated patients with ivuxolimab, an agonistic anti-OX40 (CD134) antibody. People in dose escalation had one of these cancers: hepatocellular carcinoma, melanoma, renal cell or head and neck cancer. Patients were around 83% male with ages roughly 20 to 80, mean around 58. Whole-study findings and limits: Expanded clones tended on average to be more numerous among CD8+ T cells than CD4+.

The sequence was obtained from an adult with an advanced solid tumor such as melanoma, head and neck, liver or kidney cancer. The V call is TRBV2, the J call TRBJ2-6; 8 nucleotides match TRBD1. The sequencing used CD4+ or CD8+ T cells sorted from blood, collected in a trial of the OX40 agonist ivuxolimab. Here the CDR3 reads CASKPDRGSSGANVLTF. In DNA form, the CDR3 reads TGTGCCAGCAAGCCTGACAGGGGAAGCTCTGGGGCCAACGTCCTGACTTTC.